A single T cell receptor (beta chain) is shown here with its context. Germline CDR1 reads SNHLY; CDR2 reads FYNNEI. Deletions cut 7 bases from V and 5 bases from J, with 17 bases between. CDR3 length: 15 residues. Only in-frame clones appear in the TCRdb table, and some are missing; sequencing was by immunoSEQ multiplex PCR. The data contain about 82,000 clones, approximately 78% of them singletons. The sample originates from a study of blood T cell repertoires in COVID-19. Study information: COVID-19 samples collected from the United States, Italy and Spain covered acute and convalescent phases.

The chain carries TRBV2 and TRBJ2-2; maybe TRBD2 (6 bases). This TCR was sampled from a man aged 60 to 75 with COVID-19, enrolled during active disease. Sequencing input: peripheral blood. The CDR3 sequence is CASKGPGGGTGELFF. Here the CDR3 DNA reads TGTGCCAGCAAGGGGCCCGGGGGTGGAACCGGGGAGCTGTTTTTT.